The 6 T cell receptor beta chains below all came from one sample that was sequenced in a study of cytomegalovirus exposure and HLA in healthy donors. A multiplex PCR was run with 60 Vbeta primers and 13 Jbeta primers. Using immunoSEQ multiplex PCR, the repertoire was profiled, and TCRdb retains in-frame clones only, with some absent. The table shows some 200,000 clones, with 60% to 80% occurring only once. Sequenced: PBMCs. The receptors originated from a man between 18 and 29 years old in good health and CMV-seronegative.

J is TRBJ2-2 and V is TRBV19, with 9 bases lining up with TRBD2. Trimming cost V 7 bases and J 5 bases; bases outside gene matches: 2. Germline CDR1 and CDR2: LNHDA and SQIVND (reference sequence). The CDR3 totals 13 residues. The CDR3: CASISGGTGELFF. CDR3 nucleotide sequence: TGTGCCAGTATTAGCGGGGGAACCGGGGAGCTGTTTTTT.

The chain recombines TRBV25-1 with TRBJ2-7; 7 bases line up with TRBD2. This CDR3 has 18 residues. V lost 0 bases, J lost 4 bases, and 15 bases stayed unmatched. Per the germline V gene, CDR1 is MGHDK and CDR2 is SYGVNS. The DNA of the CDR3 is TGTGCCAGCAGTGAATATATGACTGGGAGGGGAAATCTTTACGAGCAGTACTTC. Its protein product is CASSEYMTGRGNLYEQYF.

The chain recombines TRBV6-5 with TRBJ1-2; possibly TRBD1 for D (5 bases). Trimming left V 7 bases short and J 2 bases short, with 11 bases between. The CDR3 sequence is 13 residues long. Germline values: CDR1 MNHEY, CDR2 SVGAGI. The chain's CDR3 is CASTLDKNYGYTF. The CDR3 DNA reads as TGTGCCAGCACCCTGGACAAAAACTATGGCTACACCTTC.

This clone was detected once. The V and J genes are TRBV6-4 and TRBJ1-5; 10 bases fit TRBD1. Germline V lookup: CDR1 MRHNA, CDR2 SNTAGT. The CDR3 runs to 17 residues. The J segment lost 2 bases and the V segment lost 6 bases, leaving 10 bases of the junction unmatched. Written as DNA, the CDR3 is TGTGCCAGCAGCGTCGACAGGGGGCTCCTGCGCAATCAGCCCCAGCATTTT. Translating it yields CASSVDRGLLRNQPQHF.

In its sample, this clone was seen a few times. The gene calls are TRBV19 and TRBJ1-1; 8 positions agree with TRBD1. Losses at the gene ends were 5 bases for V and 7 bases for J; bases not matched to a gene: 3. The CDR3 runs to 12 residues. Per germline, CDR1 LNHDA and CDR2 SQIVND (reference sequence). CDR3 amino acids: CASSLGQVEAFF. CDR3 DNA sequence: TGTGCCAGTAGTCTGGGACAGGTTGAAGCTTTCTTT.

The V and J genes are TRBV19 and TRBJ2-7; D unclear. V was pared by 0 bases and J by 4 bases, with 4 bases between. CDR1 is LNHDA and CDR2 is SQIVND in the germline V gene (reference sequence). The CDR3 has 12 residues. This CDR3 reads CASSIDLYEQYF. CDR3 nucleotides: TGTGCCAGTAGTATAGATCTATACGAGCAGTACTTC.